The clone carrying this T cell receptor beta chain was counted at least ten times. The antigen is undetermined. This record comes from a study of Graves' ophthalmopathy and Graves' hyperthyroidism. The stable label applied to hyperthyroidism with no ophthalmopathy within 18 months of follow-up. Study-level findings and limits: The authors also found most expanded thyroid clonotypes above 0.001 frequency in blood.

RNA transcripts served as template for amplifying TCR beta CDR3 sequences. RT-PCR was first run with HTBI primers, then multiplex PCR in a second round. TCRdb recomputed calls from the multiplex PCR reads with MiXCR, one row per CDR3 protein. The profile shows a few hundred thousand distinct CDR3 sequences, roughly 15% of them singletons. The germline V gene has CDR1 SNHLY and CDR2 FYNNEI. V was cut by 3 bases and J by 5 bases, with 16 bases left in between. The CDR3 has 15 residues. This receptor was obtained from a woman aged 18-29 years with stable Graves' hyperthyroidism. The V call is TRBV2, the J call TRBJ1-2; weak D call: TRBD1 (5 bases). Source material: peripheral blood. The CDR3 reads CASSEWEGVLYGYTF. In DNA, the CDR3 is TGTGCCAGCAGTGAGTGGGAAGGGGTGCTTTATGGCTACACCTTC.